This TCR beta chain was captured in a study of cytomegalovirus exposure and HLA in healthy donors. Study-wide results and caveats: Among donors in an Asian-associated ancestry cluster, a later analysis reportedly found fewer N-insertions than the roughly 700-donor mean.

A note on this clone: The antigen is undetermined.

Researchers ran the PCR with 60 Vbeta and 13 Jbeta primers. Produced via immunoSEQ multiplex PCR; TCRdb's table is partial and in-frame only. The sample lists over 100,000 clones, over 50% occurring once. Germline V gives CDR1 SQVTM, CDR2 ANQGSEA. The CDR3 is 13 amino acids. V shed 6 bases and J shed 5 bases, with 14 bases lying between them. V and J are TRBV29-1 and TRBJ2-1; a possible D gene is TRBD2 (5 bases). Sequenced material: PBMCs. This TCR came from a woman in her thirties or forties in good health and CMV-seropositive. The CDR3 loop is CSVAEAVDNEQFF. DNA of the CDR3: TGCAGCGTAGCGGAGGCAGTCGACAATGAGCAGTTCTTC.